This T cell receptor beta chain was profiled in a study of memory CD4+ T cells and cytomegalovirus serostatus. Germline CDR1 and CDR2: ENHRY and SYGVKD. The V gene lost 2 bases and the J gene lost 0 bases, with 4 bases spanning the gap. The CDR3 contains 13 residues. The sort gate was single viable CD3+CD4+CD8-CD45RO+ cells for memory CD4+ T cells. Positive selection with CD4 microbeads enriched total CD4+ T cells. With respect to this clone: Antigen specificity is unknown.

The study's findings and limits: The CMV-associated TCR signature appears largely within the CD4+ memory repertoire.

Original methodology: Out-of-frame sequences were removed, leaving roughly 2,200,000 distinct TCRbeta sequences. The table came from immunoSEQ multiplex PCR; TCRdb's copy has only in-frame clones and leaves some out. Clone size and V and J calls were adopted from that table, with D and trimming inferred from the DNA. The sample consists of 55,000 to 65,000 clones, about four fifths of them appearing once. Sequencing was carried out using memory CD4+ T cells from blood. This TCR derives from an adult in good health and CMV-seronegative. V gene TRBV10-3 combines with J gene TRBJ1-1; D ambiguous. The CDR3 DNA follows: TGTGCCATCAGTGAGACCATGAACACTGAAGCTTTCTTT. Amino acids: CAISETMNTEAFF.